This T cell receptor beta chain was retrieved from a study of blood T cell repertoires in COVID-19. CDR1 is SGHTA, CDR2 FQGNSA, per germline. V was pared by 5 bases and J by 1 base, with 5 bases of the junction left unmatched. There are 15 residues in the CDR3. Authors' data handling: By means of reference gene primer amplification, nucleated cell counts were estimated. Profiled with immunoSEQ multiplex PCR; TCRdb holds only in-frame clones, not every one. For V, J and clone size, that table is used; D and trimming come from the DNA. The top ten clones hold around 18% of a sample with around 63,000 clones, almost 90% of them seen once.

The chain has TRBV7-2 and TRBJ1-3; TRBD1 aligns across 7 bases. The specimen was peripheral blood. This sequence was found in a woman at least 80 years old with active COVID-19. This CDR3 reads CASSPQTGSGNTIYF. Written as DNA, the CDR3 is TGTGCCAGCAGCCCACAGACAGGGTCTGGAAACACCATATATTTT.